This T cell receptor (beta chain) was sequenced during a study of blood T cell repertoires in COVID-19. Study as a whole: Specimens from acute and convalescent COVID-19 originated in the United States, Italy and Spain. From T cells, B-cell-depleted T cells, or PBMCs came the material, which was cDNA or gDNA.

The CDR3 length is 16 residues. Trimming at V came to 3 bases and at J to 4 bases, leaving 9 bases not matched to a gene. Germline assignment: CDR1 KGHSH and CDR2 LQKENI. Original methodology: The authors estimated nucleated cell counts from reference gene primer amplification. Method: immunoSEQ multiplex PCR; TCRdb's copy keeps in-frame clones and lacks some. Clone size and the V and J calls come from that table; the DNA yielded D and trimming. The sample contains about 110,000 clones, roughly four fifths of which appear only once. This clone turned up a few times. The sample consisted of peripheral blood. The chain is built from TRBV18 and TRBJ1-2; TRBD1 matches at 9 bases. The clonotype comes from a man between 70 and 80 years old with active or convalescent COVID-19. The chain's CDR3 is CASSPATGGSVYGYTF. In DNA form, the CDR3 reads TGTGCCAGCTCACCGGCAACAGGGGGCTCGGTCTATGGCTACACCTTC.